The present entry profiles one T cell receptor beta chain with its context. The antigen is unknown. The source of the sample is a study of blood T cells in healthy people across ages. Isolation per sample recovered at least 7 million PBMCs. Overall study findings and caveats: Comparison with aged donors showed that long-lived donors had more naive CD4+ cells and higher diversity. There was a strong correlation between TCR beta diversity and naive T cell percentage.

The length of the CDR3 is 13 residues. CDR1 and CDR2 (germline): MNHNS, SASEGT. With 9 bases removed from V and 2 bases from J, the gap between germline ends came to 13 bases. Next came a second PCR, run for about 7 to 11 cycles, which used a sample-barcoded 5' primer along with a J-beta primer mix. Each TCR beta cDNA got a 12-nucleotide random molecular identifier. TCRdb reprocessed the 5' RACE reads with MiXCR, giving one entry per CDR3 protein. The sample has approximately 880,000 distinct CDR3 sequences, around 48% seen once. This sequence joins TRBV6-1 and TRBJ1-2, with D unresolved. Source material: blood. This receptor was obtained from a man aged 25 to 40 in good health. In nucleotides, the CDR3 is TGTGCCAGTACCGGGCGCAGCAACTATGGCTACACCTTC. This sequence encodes CASTGRSNYGYTF.